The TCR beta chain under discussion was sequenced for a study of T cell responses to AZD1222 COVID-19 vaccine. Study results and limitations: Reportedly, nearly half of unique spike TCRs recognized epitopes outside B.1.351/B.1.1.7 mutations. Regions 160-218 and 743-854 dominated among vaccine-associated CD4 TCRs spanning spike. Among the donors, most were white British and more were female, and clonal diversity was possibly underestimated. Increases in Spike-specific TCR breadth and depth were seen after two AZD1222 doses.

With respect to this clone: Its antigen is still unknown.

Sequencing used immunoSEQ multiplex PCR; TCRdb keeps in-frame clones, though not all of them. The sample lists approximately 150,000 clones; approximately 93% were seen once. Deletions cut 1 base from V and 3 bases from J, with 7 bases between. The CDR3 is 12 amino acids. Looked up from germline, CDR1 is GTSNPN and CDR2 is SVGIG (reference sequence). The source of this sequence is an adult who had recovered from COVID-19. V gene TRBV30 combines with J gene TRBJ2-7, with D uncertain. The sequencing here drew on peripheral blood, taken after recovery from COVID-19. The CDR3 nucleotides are TGTGCCTGGAGTGCTACTGGCTACGAGCAGTACTTC. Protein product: CAWSATGYEQYF.